This note documents a single T cell receptor (beta chain) sequence. The target antigen is unknown. These data originate in a study of human T cells and chemical hapten exposure. Noted time point: patch test 3, about 24 weeks after DPC sensitization. Treatment described: therapeutic diphenylcyclopropenone sensitization with weekly scalp DPC. Participating donors were patients with alopecia, aged 18 to 70 years, considered appropriate candidates for DPC. General study results and limits: Alopecia in the donors means their immune response may deviate from healthy people's.

V lost 4 bases and J lost 6; bases outside the gene matches: 10. Germline-derived CDR1 and CDR2 are SGHRS and YFSETQ. This CDR3 comprises 15 residues. TCRdb passed the RACE reads through MiXCR, listing each CDR3 protein once. Here the sample spans approximately 97,000 distinct CDR3 sequences, roughly 27% being singletons. The clonotype comes from a man aged 40-49 years with alopecia areata. Some clones in this sample may be carry-over from other donors' samples. The chain joins TRBV5-1 to TRBJ2-3; 8 nucleotides align to TRBD1. Sequenced here: whole blood, sampled in connection with sensitization to the hapten diphenylcyclopropenone (DPC). The CDR3 DNA reads TGCGCCAGCAGCGAGGGACAGGCCAGTGGGGATACGCAGTATTTT. This codes for CASSEGQASGDTQYF.